Sequencing of this T cell receptor beta chain was carried out in a study of T cell responses to AZD1222 COVID-19 vaccine. This table comes from immunoSEQ multiplex PCR, and its TCRdb copy is limited to in-frame clones, with some not included. The table records 160,000 or so clones, more than 80% of them present only once. Remarks on this clone: Its specificity is unknown.

The CDR3 totals 14 residues. Losses at the gene ends were 6 bases for V and 3 bases for J; bases not matched to a gene: 4. Looked up from germline, CDR1 is MDHEN and CDR2 is SYDVKM. Findings and limits, study-wide: Seropositive at baseline were only 5 or 6 AZD1222 recipients.

The source was peripheral blood, collected 28 days after the second dose of the MenACWY control vaccine. The chain is built from TRBV28 and TRBJ1-4; 7 nucleotides line up with TRBD1. This clonotype was obtained from an adult who received the MenACWY meningococcal vaccine as a control. The CDR3 coding sequence is TGTGCCAGCAGCCCCGGGACAGCTAATGAAAAACTGTTTTTT. It is translated as CASSPGTANEKLFF. Full variable domain (rest looked up from reference TRBV28 and TRBJ1-4): DVKVTQSSRYLVKRTGEKVFLECVQDMDHENMFWYRQDPGLGLRLIYFSYDVKMKEKGDIPEGYSVSREKKERFSLILESASTNQTSMYLCASSPGTANEKLFFGSGTQLSVL.